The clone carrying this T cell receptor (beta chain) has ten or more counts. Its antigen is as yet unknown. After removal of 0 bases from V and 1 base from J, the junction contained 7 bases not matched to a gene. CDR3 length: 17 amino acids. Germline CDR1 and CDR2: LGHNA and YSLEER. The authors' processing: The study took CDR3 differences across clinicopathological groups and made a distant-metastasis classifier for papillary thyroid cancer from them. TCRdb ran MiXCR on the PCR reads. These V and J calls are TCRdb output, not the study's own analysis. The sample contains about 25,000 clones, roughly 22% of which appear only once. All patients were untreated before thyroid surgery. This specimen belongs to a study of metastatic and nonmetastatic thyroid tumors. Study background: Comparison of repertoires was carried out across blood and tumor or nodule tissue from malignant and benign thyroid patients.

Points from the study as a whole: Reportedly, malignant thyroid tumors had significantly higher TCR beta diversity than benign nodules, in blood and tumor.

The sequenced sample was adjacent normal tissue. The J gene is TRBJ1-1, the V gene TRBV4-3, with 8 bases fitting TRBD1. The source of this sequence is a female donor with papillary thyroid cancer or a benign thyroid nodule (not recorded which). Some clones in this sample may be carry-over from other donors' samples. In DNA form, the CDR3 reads TGCGCCAGCAGCCAAGATCTGGCAGGGGGCCGGAACACTGAAGCTTTCTTT. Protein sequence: CASSQDLAGGRNTEAFF.